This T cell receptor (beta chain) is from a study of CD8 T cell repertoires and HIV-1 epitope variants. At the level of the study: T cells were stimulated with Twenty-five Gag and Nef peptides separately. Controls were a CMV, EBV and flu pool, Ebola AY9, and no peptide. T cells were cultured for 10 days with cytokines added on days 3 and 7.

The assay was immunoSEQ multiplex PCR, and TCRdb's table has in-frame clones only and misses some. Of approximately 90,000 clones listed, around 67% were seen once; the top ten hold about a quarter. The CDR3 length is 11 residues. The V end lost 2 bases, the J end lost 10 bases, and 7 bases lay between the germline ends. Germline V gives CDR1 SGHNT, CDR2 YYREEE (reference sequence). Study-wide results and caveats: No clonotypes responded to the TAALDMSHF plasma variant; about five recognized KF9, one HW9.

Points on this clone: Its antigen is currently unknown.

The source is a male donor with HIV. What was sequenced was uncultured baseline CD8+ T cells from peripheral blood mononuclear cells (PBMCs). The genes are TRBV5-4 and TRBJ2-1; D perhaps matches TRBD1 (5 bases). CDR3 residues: CASSLSGEQFF. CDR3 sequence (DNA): TGTGCCAGCAGCTTATCAGGGGAGCAGTTCTTC. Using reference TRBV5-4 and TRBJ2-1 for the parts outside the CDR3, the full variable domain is ETGVTQSPTHLIKTRGQQVTLRCSSQSGHNTVSWYQQALGQGPQFIFQYYREEENGRGNFPPRFSGLQFPNYSSELNVNALELDDSALYLCASSLSGEQFFGPGTRLTVL.